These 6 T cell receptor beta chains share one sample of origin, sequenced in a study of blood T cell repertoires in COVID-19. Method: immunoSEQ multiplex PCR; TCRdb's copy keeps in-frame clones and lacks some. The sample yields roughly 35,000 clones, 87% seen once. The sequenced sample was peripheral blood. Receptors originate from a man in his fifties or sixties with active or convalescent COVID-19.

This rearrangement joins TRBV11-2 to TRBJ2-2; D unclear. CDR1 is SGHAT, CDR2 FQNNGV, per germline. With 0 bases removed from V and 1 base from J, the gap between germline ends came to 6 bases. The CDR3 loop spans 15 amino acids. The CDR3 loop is CASSLDWLNTGELFF. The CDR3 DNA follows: TGTGCCAGCAGCTTAGATTGGCTGAACACCGGGGAGCTGTTTTTT.

The CDR3 bases are TGCGCCAGCAGCAACCCAGGGGAGGGCTCCTACGAGCAGTACTTC. Residues: CASSNPGEGSYEQYF. This sequence joins TRBV4-1 and TRBJ2-7; TRBD2 is a possible D gene (7 bases). Trimming took 5 bases from V and 0 from J, leaving 14 bases between them. CDR1 and CDR2 (germline): MGHRA, YSYEKL. This CDR3 is 15 amino acids long.

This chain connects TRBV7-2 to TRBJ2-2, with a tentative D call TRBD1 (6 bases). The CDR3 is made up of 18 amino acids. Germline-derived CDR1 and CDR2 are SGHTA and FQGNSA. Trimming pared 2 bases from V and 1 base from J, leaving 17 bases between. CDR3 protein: CASSLHHRESLNTGELFF. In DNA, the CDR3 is TGTGCCAGCAGCTTACATCACAGGGAAAGTCTGAACACCGGGGAGCTGTTTTTT.

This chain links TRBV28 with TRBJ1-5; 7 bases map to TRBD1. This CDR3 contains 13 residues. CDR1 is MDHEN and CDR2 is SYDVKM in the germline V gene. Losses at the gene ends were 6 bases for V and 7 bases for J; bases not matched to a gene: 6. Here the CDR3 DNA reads TGTGCCAGCAGATCGACAGGGCACCAGCCCCAGCATTTT. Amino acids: CASRSTGHQPQHF.

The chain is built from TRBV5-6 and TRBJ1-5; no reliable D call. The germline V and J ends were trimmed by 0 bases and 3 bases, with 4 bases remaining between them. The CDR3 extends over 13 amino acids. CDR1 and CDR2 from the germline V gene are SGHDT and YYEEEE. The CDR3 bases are TGTGCCAGCAGCTTGGGACTCAATCAGCCCCAGCATTTT. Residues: CASSLGLNQPQHF. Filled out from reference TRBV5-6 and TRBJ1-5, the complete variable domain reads DAGVTQSPTHLIKTRGQQVTLRCSPKSGHDTVSWYQQALGQGPQFIFQYYEEEERQRGNFPDRFSGHQFPNYSSELNVNALLLGDSALYLCASSLGLNQPQHFGDGTRLSIL.

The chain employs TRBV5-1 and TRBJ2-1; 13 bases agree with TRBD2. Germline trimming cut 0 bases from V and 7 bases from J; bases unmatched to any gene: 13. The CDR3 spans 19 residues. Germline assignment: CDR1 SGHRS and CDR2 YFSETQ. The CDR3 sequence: CASSLGTSGRGGLGNEQFF. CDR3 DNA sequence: TGCGCCAGCAGCTTGGGGACTAGCGGGAGAGGGGGTCTGGGAAATGAGCAGTTCTTC. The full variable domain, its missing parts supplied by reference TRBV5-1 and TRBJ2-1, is KAGVTQTPRYLIKTRGQQVTLSCSPISGHRSVSWYQQTPGQGLQFLFEYFSETQRNKGNFPGRFSGRQFSNSRSEMNVSTLELGDSALYLCASSLGTSGRGGLGNEQFFGPGTRLTVL.